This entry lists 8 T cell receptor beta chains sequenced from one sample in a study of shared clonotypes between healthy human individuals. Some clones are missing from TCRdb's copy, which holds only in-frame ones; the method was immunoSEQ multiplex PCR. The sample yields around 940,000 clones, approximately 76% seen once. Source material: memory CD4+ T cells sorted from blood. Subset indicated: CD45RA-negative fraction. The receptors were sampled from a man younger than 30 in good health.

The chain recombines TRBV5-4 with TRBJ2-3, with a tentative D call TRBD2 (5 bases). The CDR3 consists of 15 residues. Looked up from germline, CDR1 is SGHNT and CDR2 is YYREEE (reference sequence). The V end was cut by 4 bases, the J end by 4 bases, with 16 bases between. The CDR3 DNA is TGTGCCAGCAGCCCCCAGTCAAACGGGGCAGATACGCAGTATTTT. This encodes CASSPQSNGADTQYF. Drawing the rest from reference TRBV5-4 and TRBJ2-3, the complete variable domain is ETGVTQSPTHLIKTRGQQVTLRCSSQSGHNTVSWYQQALGQGPQFIFQYYREEENGRGNFPPRFSGLQFPNYSSELNVNALELDDSALYLCASSPQSNGADTQYFGPGTRLTVL.

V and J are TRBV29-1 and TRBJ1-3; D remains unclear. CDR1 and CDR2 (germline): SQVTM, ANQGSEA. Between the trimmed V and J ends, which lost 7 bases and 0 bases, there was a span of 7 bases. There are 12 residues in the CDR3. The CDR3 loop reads CSALSSGNTIYF. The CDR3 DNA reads TGCAGCGCTCTTAGCTCTGGAAACACCATATATTTT.

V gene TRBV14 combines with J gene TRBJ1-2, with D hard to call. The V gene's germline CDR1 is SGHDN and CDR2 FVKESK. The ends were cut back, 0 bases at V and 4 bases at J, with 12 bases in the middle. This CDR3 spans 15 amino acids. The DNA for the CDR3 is TGTGCCAGCAGCCAAGACCGGGCTTCCCCCTATGGCTACACCTTC. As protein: CASSQDRASPYGYTF.

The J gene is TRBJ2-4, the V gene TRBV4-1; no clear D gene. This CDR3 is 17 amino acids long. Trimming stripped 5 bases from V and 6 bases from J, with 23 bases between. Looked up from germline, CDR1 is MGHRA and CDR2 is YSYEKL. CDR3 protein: CASSSSPLLLAANIQYF. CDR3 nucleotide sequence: TGCGCCAGCAGCTCTTCGCCACTATTGTTGGCGGCAAACATTCAGTACTTC.

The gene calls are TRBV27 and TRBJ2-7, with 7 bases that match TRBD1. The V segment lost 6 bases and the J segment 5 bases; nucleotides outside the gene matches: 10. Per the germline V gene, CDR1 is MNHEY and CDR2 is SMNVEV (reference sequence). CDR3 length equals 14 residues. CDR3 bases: TGTGCCAGCAGCGAGCGACAGGGAAGGGACGAGCAGTACTTC. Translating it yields CASSERQGRDEQYF.

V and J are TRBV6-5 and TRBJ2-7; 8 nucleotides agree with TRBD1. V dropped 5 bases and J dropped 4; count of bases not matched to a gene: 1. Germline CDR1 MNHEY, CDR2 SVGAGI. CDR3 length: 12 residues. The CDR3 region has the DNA TGTGCCAGCAGTAACAGGGGGTACGAGCAGTACTTC. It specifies CASSNRGYEQYF.

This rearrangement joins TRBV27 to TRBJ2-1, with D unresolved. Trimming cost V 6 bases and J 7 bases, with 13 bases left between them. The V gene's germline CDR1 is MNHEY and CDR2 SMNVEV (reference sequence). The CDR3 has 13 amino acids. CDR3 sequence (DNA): TGTGCCAGCAGGATCCGGGTACGTAATGAGCAGTTCTTC. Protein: CASRIRVRNEQFF.

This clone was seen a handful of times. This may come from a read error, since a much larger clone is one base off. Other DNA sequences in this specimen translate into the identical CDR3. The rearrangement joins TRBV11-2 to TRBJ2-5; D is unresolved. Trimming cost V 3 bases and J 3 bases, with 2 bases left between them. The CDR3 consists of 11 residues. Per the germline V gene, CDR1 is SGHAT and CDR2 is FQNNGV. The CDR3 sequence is CASSLKETQYF. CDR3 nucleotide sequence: TGTGCCAGCAGCTTGAAAGAGACCCAGTACTTC.